This paragraph reports one TCR beta chain. Trimming pared 7 bases from V and 6 bases from J, leaving 14 bases between. Per the germline V gene, CDR1 is SNHLY and CDR2 is FYNNEI. The CDR3 length is 13 residues. In the authors' workflow: Quantification of nucleated cells was approximated via reference gene primer amplification. Using immunoSEQ multiplex PCR, the repertoire was profiled, and TCRdb retains in-frame clones only, with some absent. V, J and clone size derive from that table, while D and trimming were established from the DNA sequence. The table records 30,000 to 45,000 clones, approximately 90% of them present only once. This entry belongs to a study of blood T cell repertoires in COVID-19. Background on the study: COVID-19 samples, acute and convalescent, were from the United States, Italy and Spain.

Sequenced: peripheral blood. The chain couples TRBV2 to TRBJ2-3; weak D call: TRBD2 (5 bases). This TCR was sampled from a man aged 60-69 years with active COVID-19. In DNA, the CDR3 is TGTGCCAGCACCCAGTTTAGCGAGGATACGCAGTATTTT. Protein product: CASTQFSEDTQYF.